This TCR beta chain was sequenced during a study of human T cells and chemical hapten exposure. Overall study context: Sensitization involved placing 2% DPC onto an approximately 2 cm by approximately 2 cm region of upper inner arm skin.

Time point meaning: patch test 1, 2 weeks after DPC sensitization. Treatment noted: therapeutic diphenylcyclopropenone sensitization with weekly scalp DPC. This CDR3 is built from 16 residues. V was pared by 0 bases and J by 4 bases, with 18 bases between. CDR1 is SQVTM, CDR2 ANQGSEA, per germline. Individual cDNA molecules each carried unique molecular identifiers attached by the library. TCRdb reprocessed the RACE reads with MiXCR, giving one entry per CDR3 protein. The table includes approximately 110,000 distinct CDR3 sequences, roughly 9.6% detected once. This clonotype was obtained from a woman aged 40 to 50 with alopecia areata. Some clones in this sample may be carry-over from other donors' samples. Sequenced here: whole blood, sampled in connection with sensitization to the hapten diphenylcyclopropenone (DPC). The chain carries TRBV29-1 and TRBJ2-5; no firm D call. CDR3: CSVEDKGSRLGETQYF. CDR3 nucleotides: TGCAGCGTTGAAGATAAGGGCAGTCGATTGGGAGAGACCCAGTACTTC.